Listed below are T cell receptor beta chains from one sample, sequenced in a study of blood T cells in healthy people across ages. Using its own MiXCR run on the 5' RACE reads, TCRdb lists one record per CDR3 protein. The sample gives about 630,000 distinct CDR3 sequences, 20% to 25% of which show up once; 3.5% to 4% is in the top ten. Sequenced sample: blood. Receptors originate from a man in his 70s in good health. Both conserved end residues are part of each CDR3. A D gene is named only where the DNA matches it firmly. Size is omitted from some rows. Given values are once, few, many or a class for expanded clones.

size	V	J	D	DNA	CDR3
.	TRBV29-1	TRBJ1-5	.	TGCAGCGTTGCACAGGGAGGTCAGCCCCAGCATTTT	CSVAQGGQPQHF
.	TRBV28	TRBJ2-7	TRBD2	TGTGCCAACCAAAATAGCGGGGGTGACGAGCAGTACTTC	CANQNSGGDEQYF
.	TRBV19	TRBJ1-5	TRBD1	TGTGCCAGTAGTTCTCGACAGGGGGTGGAAGGCAATCAGCCCCAGCATTTT	CASSSRQGVEGNQPQHF
few	TRBV12-5	TRBJ2-1	.	TGTGCTAGTGGCCGCGACAATGAGCAGTTCTTC	CASGRDNEQFF
many	TRBV5-1	TRBJ2-7	TRBD1	TGCGCCAGCAGCCCGGGACAGGGGGTCAACGAGCAGTACTTC	CASSPGQGVNEQYF
.	TRBV28	TRBJ2-1	TRBD2	TGTGCCAGCGAACCTAGCGGGAGGGGGAATGAGCAGTTCTTC	CASEPSGRGNEQFF
few	TRBV5-1	TRBJ1-5	TRBD1	TGCGCCAGCAGCTCAGGGCAGGGGGATCAGCCCCAGCATTTT	CASSSGQGDQPQHF
.	TRBV9	TRBJ2-3	.	TGTGCCAGCAGCGTTGGACATTACACAGATACGCATTATTTT	CASSVGHYTDTHYF
few	TRBV2	TRBJ2-2	TRBD2	TGTGCCAGCAGTGAAATTGGACTAGCGGGAGGGCCGGTTGACGGGGAGCTGTTTTTT	CASSEIGLAGGPVDGELFF
.	TRBV4-1	TRBJ2-5	.	TGCGCCAGCAGCCAAGACGGGACGACTCGAGAGACCCAGTACTTC	CASSQDGTTRETQYF
.	TRBV5-1	TRBJ2-7	.	TGCGCCAGCAGCTTGGCCAGGGGCTCCTACAATGAGCAGTACTTC	CASSLARGSYNEQYF
.	TRBV20-1	TRBJ2-7	TRBD1	TGCAGTGCTTGGGACAGGGAGTCCGAGCAGTACTTC	CSAWDRESEQYF
few	TRBV12-3/TRBV12-4	TRBJ1-4	.	TGTGCCAGCAGTACTTACAATGAAAAACTGTTTTTT	CASSTYNEKLFF
few	TRBV12-3/TRBV12-4	TRBJ2-1	.	TGTGCCAGCAGTTTAGTCGGACGAGGGACTGGAGACAATGAGCAGTTCTTC	CASSLVGRGTGDNEQFF
few	TRBV12-3/TRBV12-4	TRBJ2-1	TRBD1	TGTGCCAGCAGTTTAGGAGGGGGCGGAAATGAGCAGTTCTTC	CASSLGGGGNEQFF
.	TRBV12-3/TRBV12-4	TRBJ2-3	TRBD2	TGTGCCAGCAGCCATACCAAGCGAGAGACTAGCGGGAGGGGGACGCAGTATTTT	CASSHTKRETSGRGTQYF
few	TRBV20-1	TRBJ2-1	.	TGCAGTGCACACGGGGGAGACAATGAGCAGTTCTTC	CSAHGGDNEQFF
few	TRBV20-1	TRBJ2-4	.	TGCAGTGCTAGTGGTGTAGCCAAAAACATTCAGTACTTC	CSASGVAKNIQYF
few	TRBV6-5	TRBJ1-4	.	TGTGCCAGCAGTTACTGGGCCGGGGAAGGAGGCTTCAGGGAAAAACTGTTTTTT	CASSYWAGEGGFREKLFF
.	TRBV2	TRBJ1-1	.	TGTGCCAGCAGTGACCCGAGTAACACTGAAGCTTTCTTT	CASSDPSNTEAFF
few	TRBV25-1	TRBJ2-3	.	TGTGCCAGCAGTGAAGGCGGGATGAATCTGTTAGATACGCAGTATTTT	CASSEGGMNLLDTQYF
.	TRBV3-1	TRBJ2-3	.	TGTGCCAGCAGCCAAGGGCTAGCGACACACTCAGATACGCAGTATTTT	CASSQGLATHSDTQYF
.	TRBV12-3/TRBV12-4	TRBJ1-1	.	TGTGCCGGGGGGTCGCTCAGGGGCGACACTGAAGCTTTCTTT	CAGGSLRGDTEAFF
.	TRBV24-1	TRBJ2-7	TRBD1	TGTGCCACCAGTGATCCGGGACAGGGCTCCTACGAGCGGTACTTC	CATSDPGQGSYERYF
few	TRBV6-1	TRBJ2-3	.	TGTGCCAGCAGTGAAAGGGCGGGTCCTAGCACAGATACGCAGTATTTT	CASSERAGPSTDTQYF
many	TRBV6-5	TRBJ2-3	TRBD1	TGTGCCAGCAGTTGGAACCTCCCGGGACAGGGTGGAGATACGCAGTATTTT	CASSWNLPGQGGDTQYF
.	TRBV7-2	TRBJ2-2	.	TGTGCCAGCAGCGTATCAGGGGCCTCGAACACCGGGGAGCTGTTTTTT	CASSVSGASNTGELFF
.	TRBV4-1	TRBJ2-3	TRBD1	TGCGCCAGCAGCCCAGGGACAGTGCAACCAGATACGCAGTATTTT	CASSPGTVQPDTQYF
.	TRBV4-3	TRBJ2-3	.	TGCGCCAGCAGCCAAGAAAGAGCGGTAGCGGCTAGCACAGATACGCAGTATTTT	CASSQERAVAASTDTQYF
many	TRBV6-5	TRBJ2-7	.	TGTGCCAGCAGTTACTCCCCTGGCCTCGAGCAGTACTTC	CASSYSPGLEQYF
few	TRBV2	TRBJ2-1	TRBD2	TGTGCCAGCGGGAAGGCTAGCGGGAGAAATCGGGATGAGCAGTTCTTC	CASGKASGRNRDEQFF
.	TRBV12-3/TRBV12-4	TRBJ2-7	TRBD1	TGTGCCAGCGCGAGATCTACGGGACAGGGTATACACGAGCAGTACTTC	CASARSTGQGIHEQYF
.	TRBV9	TRBJ1-6	TRBD1	TGTACCAGCAGCAGGGACAGGGTATTATCACCCCTCCACTTT	CTSSRDRVLSPLHF
few	TRBV6-2/TRBV6-3	TRBJ2-5	.	TGTGCCAGCAGTGCCGTGGGCCGGGAGACCCAGTACTTC	CASSAVGRETQYF
.	TRBV5-6	TRBJ2-2	.	TGTGCCAGCAGTAGCCCGGGACAAACGAACACCGGGGAGCTGTTTTTT	CASSSPGQTNTGELFF
.	TRBV20-1	TRBJ2-7	TRBD1	TGCAGTGCTAGAGGAGGGATTAGGACAGGGCTCTCCTACGAGCAGTACTTC	CSARGGIRTGLSYEQYF
.	TRBV29-1	TRBJ2-7	TRBD2	TGCAGCGTCGGGCCAGCGGGGCACTACGAGCAGTACTTC	CSVGPAGHYEQYF
few	TRBV3-1	TRBJ2-5	.	TGTGCCAGCAGCCAATCGGAGACTCAAGAGACCCAGTACTTC	CASSQSETQETQYF
many	TRBV10-3	TRBJ2-7	.	TGTGCCATCAGTGCTCAGTACGAGCAGTACTTC	CAISAQYEQYF
.	TRBV5-1	TRBJ2-5	.	TGCGCCAGCAGCTTTGTAGCGGTGAATCAAGAGACCCAGTACTTC	CASSFVAVNQETQYF
few	TRBV5-1	TRBJ2-4	.	TGCGCCAGCAGCTTGGTTTCGGGGAACAACATTCAGTACTTC	CASSLVSGNNIQYF
.	TRBV4-2	TRBJ2-2	TRBD2	TGTGCCAGCAGCCAAGATGCTAGCGGGAGGAACACCGGGGAGCTGTTTTTT	CASSQDASGRNTGELFF
few	TRBV5-1	TRBJ2-7	TRBD2	TGCGCCAGCAGCTTCTCAGCGGGAGTTTCCTACGAGCAGTACTTC	CASSFSAGVSYEQYF
few	TRBV28	TRBJ2-3	.	TGTGCCAGCATGGGAACAGGCACAGATACGCAGTATTTT	CASMGTGTDTQYF
many	TRBV28	TRBJ2-4	TRBD2	TGTGCCAGCAGTCCCCTTGGGGGACTACCGAGGACGGCCAAAAACATTCAGTACTTC	CASSPLGGLPRTAKNIQYF
.	TRBV7-3	TRBJ2-3	TRBD2	TGTGCCAGCAGCCTCCAGCCGGCTAGCGGGGGTCCTTTTAGCACAGATACGCAGTATTTT	CASSLQPASGGPFSTDTQYF
few	TRBV6-1	TRBJ2-1	.	TGTGCCAGCAGTGAATTAACAGGGTACAATGAGCAGTTCTTC	CASSELTGYNEQFF
.	TRBV2	TRBJ2-4	TRBD2	TGTGCCAGCAGGGGGGAGGGCCTAGGCCACATTCAGTACTTC	CASRGEGLGHIQYF
many	TRBV28	TRBJ2-7	.	TGTGCCAGCAGTTTATTCTCGGCAAACGAGCAGTACTTC	CASSLFSANEQYF